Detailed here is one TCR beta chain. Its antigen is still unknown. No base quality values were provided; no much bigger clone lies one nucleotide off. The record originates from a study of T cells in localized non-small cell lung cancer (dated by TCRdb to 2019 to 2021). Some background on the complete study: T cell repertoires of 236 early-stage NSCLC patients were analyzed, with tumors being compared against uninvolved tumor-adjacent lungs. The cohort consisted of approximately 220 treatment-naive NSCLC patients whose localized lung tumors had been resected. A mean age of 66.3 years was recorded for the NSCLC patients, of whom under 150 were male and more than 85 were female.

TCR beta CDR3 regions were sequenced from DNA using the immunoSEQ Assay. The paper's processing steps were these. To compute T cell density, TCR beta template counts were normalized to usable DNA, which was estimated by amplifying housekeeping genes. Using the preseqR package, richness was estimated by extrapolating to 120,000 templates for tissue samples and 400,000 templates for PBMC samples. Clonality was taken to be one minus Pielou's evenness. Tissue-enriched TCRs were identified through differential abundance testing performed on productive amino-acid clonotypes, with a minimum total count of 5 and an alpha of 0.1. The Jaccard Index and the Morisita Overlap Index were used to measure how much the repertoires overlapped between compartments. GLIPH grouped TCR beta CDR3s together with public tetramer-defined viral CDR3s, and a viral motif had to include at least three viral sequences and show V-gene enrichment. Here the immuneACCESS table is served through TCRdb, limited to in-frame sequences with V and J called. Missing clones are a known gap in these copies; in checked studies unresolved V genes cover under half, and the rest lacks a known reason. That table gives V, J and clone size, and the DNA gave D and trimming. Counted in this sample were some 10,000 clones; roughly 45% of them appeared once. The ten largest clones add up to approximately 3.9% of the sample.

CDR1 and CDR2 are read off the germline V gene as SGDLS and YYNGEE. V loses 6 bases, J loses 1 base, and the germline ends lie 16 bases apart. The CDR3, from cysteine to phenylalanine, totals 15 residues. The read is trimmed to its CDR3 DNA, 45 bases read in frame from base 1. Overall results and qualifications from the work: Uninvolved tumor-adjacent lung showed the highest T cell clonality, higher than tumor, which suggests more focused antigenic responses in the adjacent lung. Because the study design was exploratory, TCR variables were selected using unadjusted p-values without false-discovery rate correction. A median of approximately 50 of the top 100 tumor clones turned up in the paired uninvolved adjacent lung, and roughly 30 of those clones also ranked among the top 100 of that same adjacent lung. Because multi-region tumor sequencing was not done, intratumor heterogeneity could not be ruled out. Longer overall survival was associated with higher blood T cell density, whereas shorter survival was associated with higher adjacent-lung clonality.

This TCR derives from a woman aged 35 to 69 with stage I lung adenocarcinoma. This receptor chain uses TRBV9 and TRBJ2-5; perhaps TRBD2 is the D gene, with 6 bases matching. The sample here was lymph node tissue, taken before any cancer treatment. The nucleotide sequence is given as TGTGCCAGCACTCCACGGGCGGGAACCCAAGAGACCCAGTACTTC. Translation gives CASTPRAGTQETQYF.